This T cell receptor (beta chain) derives from a study of shared clonotypes between healthy human individuals. Study context: Samples came from two female and three male donors aged 18 to 49.

Study-level points and caveats: An expected dependence of interdonor clonotype sharing on sequencing depth was noted.

Points on this clone: Its cognate antigen is unknown.

Ten immunoSEQ deep assay plates were used to sequence unsorted PBMC DNA. This table comes from immunoSEQ multiplex PCR, and its TCRdb copy is limited to in-frame clones, with some not included. The repertoire holds approximately 440,000 clones, with roughly three quarters as singletons. All donors were Caucasian adults living in Nashville, Tennessee. The TCR comes from a woman in her 40s in good health. Some clones in this sample may be carry-over from other donors' samples. The source material was PBMCs.

The CDR3 DNA is TGTGCCAGCAGCCGGATCCCATTGCGAGGCTACACCTTC. This codes for CASSRIPLRGYTF. The V and J genes are TRBV7-2 and TRBJ1-2; no clear D gene. Between the trimmed V and J ends, which lost 5 bases and 8 bases, there was a span of 15 bases. CDR3 length equals 13 residues. Germline V gene lookup returns CDR1 SGHTA and CDR2 FQGNSA.